A selection of T cell receptor beta chains follows, all from one sample in a study of blood T cell repertoires in COVID-19. Method: immunoSEQ multiplex PCR; TCRdb's copy keeps in-frame clones and lacks some. The sample yields about 42,000 clones, about nine tenths seen once. Input material: peripheral blood. The receptors stem from a human donor in a cohort sampled during active COVID-19. The CDR3 runs from the conserved cysteine through the conserved F or W. The D gene is left open where the match is weak. Only part of the rows carry a size: once, few, many, or a class if the clone is expanded.

j_call clone_size d_call v_call cdr3_nt cdr3_aa
TRBJ1-2 NA NA TRBV6-1 TGTGCCAGCAGTGAAAACAGGGTTCGTGGCTACACCTTC CASSENRVRGYTF
TRBJ2-7 NA NA TRBV10-3 TGTGCCATCAGTGAAACAGGGTACGAGCAGTACTTC CAISETGYEQYF
TRBJ1-2 NA NA TRBV4-3 TGCGCCAGCAGCCAAGAGGAGCGGGTGAACTATGGCTACACCTTC CASSQEERVNYGYTF
TRBJ1-1 NA TRBD1 TRBV5-1 TGCGCCAGCAGCCGGGGCGGGACAGGGTGGGCGGCTTTCTTT CASSRGGTGWAAFF
TRBJ1-6 NA TRBD1 TRBV5-1 TGCGCCAGCAGTAGATCCTGGGACAGCAAGTCCTATAATTCACCCCTCCACTTT CASSRSWDSKSYNSPLHF
TRBJ2-7 NA TRBD2 TRBV9 TGTGCCAGCAGCGCGGGACTAGCGGGGCCCGAGCAGTACTTC CASSAGLAGPEQYF
TRBJ2-7 NA TRBD1 TRBV11-2 TGTGCCAGCAGTAAACCGGGACAGCCATACGAGCAGTACTTC CASSKPGQPYEQYF
TRBJ2-7 once TRBD2 TRBV4-3 TGCGCCAGCAGCCCTTCAGCGGGGGGGCAGTACGAGCAGTACTTC CASSPSAGGQYEQYF
TRBJ2-7 NA TRBD1 TRBV5-7 TGTGCCAGCACCCCCCCTGGGACAGGGGAATCCGAGCAGTACTTC CASTPPGTGESEQYF
TRBJ1-5 NA NA TRBV5-8 TGTGCCAGCAGCTTATGGGGAGTTAGCAATCAGCCCCAGCATTTT CASSLWGVSNQPQHF
TRBJ1-2 NA TRBD1 TRBV6-2/TRBV6-3 TGTGCCAGCAGTGCTATGGAGCAGGGGGCCTACTATGGCTACACCTTC CASSAMEQGAYYGYTF
TRBJ1-2 once NA TRBV2 TGTGCCAGCAGTGGGACTAACGGTGGCTACACCTTC CASSGTNGGYTF
TRBJ2-7 NA NA TRBV13 TGTGCCAGCAGACTGTTTTCAGCGGTAACTTCCTACGAGCAGTACTTC CASRLFSAVTSYEQYF
TRBJ1-1 NA NA TRBV4-2 TGTGCCAGCAGCCCCAACGGGAACACTGAAGCTTTCTTT CASSPNGNTEAFF
TRBJ1-4 NA NA TRBV5-1 TGCGCCAGCAGGCTTGCGGGGGACGGGGAAAAACTGTTTTTT CASRLAGDGEKLFF
TRBJ1-1 NA NA TRBV3-1/TRBV3-2 TGTGCCAGCAGCCAGACAGTTGGCCTACGAACTGAAGCTTTCTTT CASSQTVGLRTEAFF
TRBJ1-5 NA NA TRBV6-5 TGTGCCAGCACGGACACAACTAATCAGCCCCAGCATTTT CASTDTTNQPQHF
TRBJ1-4 NA NA TRBV19 TGTGCCAGTAGTAACTACAGGGCTCCTAATGAAAAACTGTTTTTT CASSNYRAPNEKLFF
TRBJ1-6 once TRBD1 TRBV6-5 TGTGCCAGCTCTTTGGGACAGGGGTTTCGTTCACCCCTCCACTTT CASSLGQGFRSPLHF
TRBJ2-7 few NA TRBV5-1 TGCGCCAGCAGCTTGTATGGCAGCTCCTACGAGCAGTACTTC CASSLYGSSYEQYF
TRBJ2-6 NA NA TRBV2 TGTGCCAGCAGTGATGAGACGCGGATCGGGGCCAACGTCCTGACTTTC CASSDETRIGANVLTF
TRBJ1-1 NA TRBD1 TRBV6-5 TGTGCCAGCAGTTACAGGGGGCTGAACACTGAAGCTTTCTTT CASSYRGLNTEAFF
TRBJ2-7 NA NA TRBV3-1/TRBV3-2 TGTGCCAGCAGCCATTCTCACCCGACAGGTTTGAACTTC CASSHSHPTGLNF
TRBJ1-2 NA TRBD1 TRBV6-6 TGTGCCAGCAGTTATCGTCCGGGACAGGGTTATGGCTACACCTTC CASSYRPGQGYGYTF